This paragraph covers one T cell receptor (beta chain) sequence. This entry belongs to a study of T cell responses to AZD1222 COVID-19 vaccine. The CDR3 has 13 amino acids. Trimming took off 8 bases at V and 0 bases at J, with 10 bases between the two ends. Germline loops: CDR1 KGHSH, CDR2 LQKENI. Profiling relied on immunoSEQ multiplex PCR, and the TCRdb table lists in-frame clones only, not all of them. The data contain some 280,000 clones, 90% to 95% of them singletons. The clonotype comes from an adult who received the AZD1222 COVID-19 vaccine. Specimen: peripheral blood, collected 28 days after the second AZD1222 dose. The V call is TRBV18, the J call TRBJ1-1, with D hard to call. For the CDR3, the DNA is TGTGCCAGCATGGGGTACATGAACACTGAAGCTTTCTTT. The encoded protein is CASMGYMNTEAFF.